The clone carrying this T cell receptor beta chain was counted a few times. The sample originates from a study of blood T cell repertoires in COVID-19. About the study: Sites in the United States, Italy and Spain provided acute and convalescent COVID-19 samples.

Sequencing was performed with immunoSEQ multiplex PCR; in TCRdb, only in-frame clones are kept and a portion is missing. The repertoire consists of 80,000 to 100,000 clones, with 81% occurring once and the leading ten covering about 4.4%. The CDR3 totals 18 residues. Unmatched junction bases numbered 15, after V lost 4 bases and J lost 7 bases. Germline V CDR1 and CDR2: SGHDT, YYEEEE. The clonotype comes from a man between 60 and 75 years old with acute or convalescent COVID-19. What was sequenced was peripheral blood. The chain is built from TRBV5-6 and TRBJ2-1; 12 nucleotides line up with TRBD2. CDR3 protein: CASSRRTSGIQGMNEQFF. CDR3 coding DNA: TGTGCCAGCAGCCGTAGGACTAGCGGGATTCAGGGCATGAATGAGCAGTTCTTC.